What follows are 20 T cell receptor beta chains derived from one specimen sequenced in a study of blood T cell repertoires in COVID-19 (dated by TCRdb to the early 2020s). Library preparation used the immunoSEQ multiplex PCR assay. TCRdb re-hosts the immuneACCESS table, in-frame sequences only. Its copies lack some clones; in the studies checked, an unresolved V gene accounts for under half of them, and the cause for the rest is not known. In all, the sample holds over 200,000 clones, and roughly 85% of those were seen once. Under 2.5% of the sample comes from the top ten. The sample comprised PBMCs or T cells enriched from blood (not recorded which). Every receptor here comes from a woman in her 50s who had recovered from COVID-19.

This clone has only a few counts. The CDR3 spells CASSYSGSSYNEQFF. The CDR3 region has the DNA TGTGCCAGCAGTTATAGCGGGAGCTCCTACAATGAGCAGTTCTTC. The genes are TRBV2 and TRBJ2-1; 9 nucleotides agree with TRBD2. Per germline, CDR1 SNHLY and CDR2 FYNNEI. CDR3 length: 15 amino acids. V lost 5 bases to trimming and J lost 0 bases; unmatched junction nucleotides: 2.

CDR3 residues: CASSLLRGTREQYF. As DNA, the CDR3 is TGTGCCAGCTCACTACTCAGGGGTACGAGAGAGCAGTACTTC. This rearrangement joins TRBV18 to TRBJ2-7; D is perhaps TRBD1 (6 bases). The CDR3 is 14 residues long. The germline V gene encodes CDR1 KGHSH and CDR2 LQKENI. V lost 4 bases, J lost 7 bases, and 17 bases lay in between.

V is TRBV21-1 and J is TRBJ1-2; the tabulated D call, TRBD1, remains unverified against the DNA. TRBV21-1 is given as a pseudogene. CDR3 size: 15 residues. CDR3 coding DNA: TGTGCCAGCAGCAAATTTACAGGGAAGAAGTCTGGCTACACCTTC. Protein product: CASSKFTGKKSGYTF.

The CDR3: CSVDGLAGGDVRSYEQYF. CDR3 sequence (DNA): TGCAGCGTTGACGGACTAGCGGGAGGCGACGTGCGTAGCTACGAGCAGTACTTC. The genes are TRBV29-1 and TRBJ2-7; 14 nucleotides line up with TRBD2. CDR1 SQVTM and CDR2 ANQGSEA come from the germline V gene. The CDR3 consists of 18 residues. The V segment lost 3 bases and the J segment 3 bases; nucleotides outside the gene matches: 13.

This clone was seen only once. The chain employs TRBV14 and TRBJ1-6, with 7 bases lining up with TRBD1. This CDR3 region has 15 residues. CDR1 SGHDN and CDR2 FVKESK come from the germline V gene. Unmatched junction bases numbered 5, after V lost 4 bases and J lost 5 bases. CDR3 nucleotides: TGTGCCAGCAGCCTAAACAGGGGCAATAATTCACCCCTCCACTTT. It yields the protein CASSLNRGNNSPLHF.

This chain uses TRBV5-5 with TRBJ1-2; D is unresolved. V lost 0 bases to trimming and J lost 6 bases, with 18 bases between them. The CDR3 covers 16 residues. Germline assignment: CDR1 SGHKS and CDR2 YYEKEE (reference sequence). The CDR3 region is CASSLGVLGNSHGYTF. In DNA form, the CDR3 reads TGTGCCAGCAGCTTGGGGGTGCTCGGGAATTCCCATGGCTACACCTTC.

This clone was detected only once. The chain is built from TRBV2 and TRBJ1-5; D unresolved. In germline, CDR1 is SNHLY, CDR2 FYNNEI. The CDR3 consists of 15 residues. Trimming shortened V by 3 bases and J by 0 bases, and 9 bases separated the two germline ends. CDR3 loop: CASSEEQLSNQPQHF. As DNA, the CDR3 is TGTGCCAGCAGTGAGGAACAGCTTAGCAATCAGCCCCAGCATTTT.

The CDR3 sequence is CASSVSGELFF. CDR3 DNA sequence: TGTGCCAGTAGTGTCTCGGGGGAGCTGTTTTTT. The chain is built from TRBV19 and TRBJ2-2; unclear D gene. This CDR3 contains 11 residues. Germline V gives CDR1 LNHDA, CDR2 SQIVND (reference sequence). Trimming removed 5 bases at V and 8 bases at J, with 6 bases between.

The chain has TRBV24-1 and TRBJ1-5; 8 bases are shared with TRBD1. V trimming: 10 bases; J trimming: 4 bases; junction bases outside the gene matches: 8. Germline CDR1 reads KGHDR; CDR2 reads SFDVKD. The CDR3 spans 14 residues. Written as DNA, the CDR3 is TGTGCCACACCAACAGGGGGTCGGAATCAGCCCCAGCATTTT. Its protein product is CATPTGGRNQPQHF.

Comments on this clone: Different DNA sequences within this sample yield the same CDR3. Here the CDR3 reads CASSQGTGGPYEQYF. The CDR3 DNA is TGTGCCAGCAGCCAAGGGACAGGGGGTCCCTACGAGCAGTACTTC. V is TRBV4-2 and J is TRBJ2-7; 10 nucleotides align to TRBD1. This CDR3 comprises 15 residues. Germline V gene data show CDR1 as LGHNA and CDR2 as YNFKEQ. V lost 1 base to trimming and J lost 2 bases; unmatched junction nucleotides: 2.

This clone came up a few times. V is TRBV10-1 and J is TRBJ1-4, with D uncertain. Between the trimmed V and J ends, which lost 8 bases and 4 bases, there was a span of 11 bases. Per the germline V gene, CDR1 is WNHNN and CDR2 is SYGVQD (reference sequence). The CDR3 has 13 amino acids. CDR3 sequence reads: CASSPGLNEKLFF. The DNA of the CDR3 is TGCGCCAGCTCGCCAGGCCTTAATGAAAAACTGTTTTTT.

This chain links TRBV5-3 with TRBJ2-1; the match to TRBD2 covers 8 bases. TRBV5-3 is designated an ORF whose function remains uncertain. The CDR3 totals 22 residues. Trimming took 2 bases from V and 0 from J; bases not matched to a gene: 22. The CDR3 DNA reads TGTGCCAGAAGCTTTGCTTCTAGCGGGCCTGCCGTACATTTGAGCTCCTACAATGAGCAGTTCTTC. Its translation is CARSFASSGPAVHLSSYNEQFF.

The genes are TRBV29-1 and TRBJ2-2; D gene uncertain. CDR1 is SQVTM, CDR2 ANQGSEA, per germline. This CDR3 contains 12 residues. The V end lost 2 bases, the J end lost 5 bases, and 6 bases lay between the germline ends. The CDR3 sequence is CSVESRTGELFF. The DNA for the CDR3 is TGCAGCGTTGAATCCAGGACCGGGGAGCTGTTTTTT.

The V and J genes are TRBV24-1 and TRBJ2-3; TRBD2 matches at 8 bases. Germline-derived CDR1 and CDR2 are KGHDR and SFDVKD. This CDR3 has 16 residues. J lost 3 bases, V lost 4 bases, and 8 bases had no gene match. The CDR3, as DNA: TGTGCCACCAGTGAGCCGGGACTAGTTTTAACAGATACGCAGTATTTT. Protein: CATSEPGLVLTDTQYF.

The CDR3 region has the DNA TGTGCCAGCAGTTACTTGGCGCAGGGGAGCTATGGCTACACCTTC. Translation gives CASSYLAQGSYGYTF. This sequence joins TRBV6-6 and TRBJ1-2, with D perhaps matching TRBD1 (6 bases). The V gene lost 1 base and the J gene lost 4 bases, with 13 bases spanning the gap. CDR3 length: 15 amino acids. Germline V lookup: CDR1 MNHNY, CDR2 SVGAGI (reference sequence).

Concerning this clone: One junction end disagrees with the germline gene, perhaps due to a read error. V usage is TRBV9 and J usage is TRBJ2-7; 7 bases agree with TRBD1. The CDR3 consists of 11 residues. Per germline, CDR1 SGDLS and CDR2 YYNGEE. The CDR3 bases are TGTGCCAGCAGCGTTACAGGGGATTTGCACTTC. This gives the protein CASSVTGDLHF.

The V gene is TRBV13, the J gene TRBJ1-1; D is perhaps TRBD1 (6 bases). CDR1 is PRHDT and CDR2 is FYEKMQ in the germline V gene (reference sequence). The CDR3 is 13 amino acids. The V and J ends lost 4 bases and 5 bases respectively, with 11 bases between them. CDR3 protein: CASSSFQGTEAFF. The CDR3 DNA reads TGTGCCAGCAGCTCATTCCAGGGGACTGAAGCTTTCTTT.

The chain links TRBV5-1 to TRBJ1-4, with a weak D call TRBD1 (5 bases). Germline-derived CDR1 and CDR2 are SGHRS and YFSETQ. Trimming cost V 7 bases and J 4 bases, with 11 bases left between them. This CDR3 contains 13 residues. CDR3 DNA: TGCGCCAGCTCCTCCCAGGGTAATGAAAAACTGTTTTTT. Residues: CASSSQGNEKLFF.

The genes are TRBV3-1 (or the pseudogene TRBV3-2) and TRBJ2-2; a possible D gene is TRBD2 (6 bases). This CDR3 spans 16 amino acids. The ends were cut back, 6 bases at V and 0 bases at J, with 14 bases in the middle. Germline lookup yields CDR1 LGHDT and CDR2 YNNKEL (reference sequence). CDR3 residues: CASRSTPGANTGELFF. The CDR3 DNA reads TGTGCCAGCAGATCGACCCCGGGGGCGAACACCGGGGAGCTGTTTTTT.

The V call is TRBV5-8, the J call TRBJ1-4, with D uncertain. V shed 0 bases and J shed 7 bases, with 10 bases lying between them. Germline V CDR1 and CDR2: SGHTS, YDEGEE. CDR3 length: 14 residues. The DNA of the CDR3 is TGTGCCAGCAGCTTGGGAGGGCACCGTGAAAAACTGTTTTTT. Residues: CASSLGGHREKLFF.